This TCR beta chain is from a study of blood T cell repertoires in COVID-19. Assay: immunoSEQ multiplex PCR; the TCRdb copy retains only in-frame clones and omits some. The top ten clones hold around 25% of a sample with 150,000 or so clones, around 90% of them seen once. This receptor was obtained from a man in his fifties or sixties with acute or convalescent COVID-19. The sequencing sample was made of peripheral blood.

The chain's CDR3 is CASSMDRGYYGYTF. CDR3 DNA: TGTGCCAGTAGTATGGACAGGGGATACTATGGCTACACCTTC. This rearrangement joins TRBV19 to TRBJ1-2; TRBD1 matches 9 bases. The junction had 2 bases not matched to a gene; V was cut back by 3 bases and J by 3 bases. Germline lookup yields CDR1 LNHDA and CDR2 SQIVND (reference sequence). The CDR3 covers 14 residues.